This is a list of T cell receptor beta chains from one sample in a study of identical twins. MiXCR, run by TCRdb on the 5' RACE reads, gives a single entry per CDR3 protein. This sample has hundreds of thousands of distinct CDR3 sequences, with about 7% found just once. These data were likewise used in another study, on yellow fever vaccine responses in identical twins.

The sequencing input was memory (CD45RO+) T cells sorted from blood. Receptors were obtained from a young woman in good health. Both conserved end residues are part of each CDR3. Fields, in order: V gene, J gene, CDR3 protein.

V gene: TRBV28; J gene: TRBJ2-5; CDR3 protein: CASSLRGGAKETQYF
V gene: TRBV12-3/TRBV12-4; J gene: TRBJ1-1; CDR3 protein: CASSWGVEAFF
V gene: TRBV28; J gene: TRBJ1-6; CDR3 protein: CASRTELNSPLHF
V gene: TRBV10-2; J gene: TRBJ2-1; CDR3 protein: CASSELRGLYNEQFF
V gene: TRBV7-9; J gene: TRBJ2-2; CDR3 protein: CASSLGAREDTGELFF
V gene: TRBV2; J gene: TRBJ1-1; CDR3 protein: CASTQDRVNTEAFF
V gene: TRBV12-5; J gene: TRBJ2-1; CDR3 protein: CASGRDTSYNNEQFF
V gene: TRBV27; J gene: TRBJ2-5; CDR3 protein: CASKGASGGPKTQYF
V gene: TRBV20-1; J gene: TRBJ2-7; CDR3 protein: CSARDDRRPYEQYF
V gene: TRBV20-1; J gene: TRBJ2-4; CDR3 protein: CSASRDTSLLAKNIQYF
V gene: TRBV18; J gene: TRBJ1-1; CDR3 protein: CASSPDGGNTEAFF
V gene: TRBV5-1; J gene: TRBJ2-5; CDR3 protein: CASSFPDRGQETQYF
V gene: TRBV11-3; J gene: TRBJ2-7; CDR3 protein: CASSLISVQPSYEQYF
V gene: TRBV3-1; J gene: TRBJ2-7; CDR3 protein: CASSLVSRGLPSSYEQYF
V gene: TRBV7-2; J gene: TRBJ2-3; CDR3 protein: CASSKLGTTADTQYF
V gene: TRBV12-3/TRBV12-4; J gene: TRBJ2-2; CDR3 protein: CASSFHSTGELFF
V gene: TRBV28; J gene: TRBJ2-1; CDR3 protein: CASSFLVNPDRGTDNEQFF
V gene: TRBV19; J gene: TRBJ2-6; CDR3 protein: CASNLISGANVLTF
V gene: TRBV11-3; J gene: TRBJ2-2; CDR3 protein: CASSSYRGTGELFF
V gene: TRBV20-1; J gene: TRBJ2-1; CDR3 protein: CSARASYNEQFF
V gene: TRBV4-1; J gene: TRBJ2-1; CDR3 protein: CASSYTGTSGRYEQFF
V gene: TRBV11-1; J gene: TRBJ1-1; CDR3 protein: CASSLQALRTGGKRTEAFF
V gene: TRBV24-1; J gene: TRBJ2-3; CDR3 protein: CATSPRTSTDTQYF
V gene: TRBV28; J gene: TRBJ2-7; CDR3 protein: CASSLAGGYYEQYF
V gene: TRBV28; J gene: TRBJ1-2; CDR3 protein: CAAERGSQSNYGYTF
V gene: TRBV5-1; J gene: TRBJ1-1; CDR3 protein: CASSLRDLMNTEAFF
V gene: TRBV27; J gene: TRBJ2-2; CDR3 protein: CASSFGGFPTGELFF
V gene: TRBV29-1; J gene: TRBJ2-3; CDR3 protein: CSVVWWGTDTQYF
V gene: TRBV6-1; J gene: TRBJ2-1; CDR3 protein: CASSVNGWTYNEQFF
V gene: TRBV7-2; J gene: TRBJ2-2; CDR3 protein: CASKRALAFENTGELFF
V gene: TRBV14; J gene: TRBJ1-4; CDR3 protein: CASSQGALDEKLFF
V gene: TRBV12-3/TRBV12-4; J gene: TRBJ2-1; CDR3 protein: CASSYRGPGEQFF
V gene: TRBV5-5; J gene: TRBJ2-7; CDR3 protein: CASSLSASGSPYEQYF
V gene: TRBV20-1; J gene: TRBJ2-3; CDR3 protein: CSARGRVGLTDTQYF
V gene: TRBV7-6; J gene: TRBJ2-5; CDR3 protein: CASSSPRAGGEYQETQYF
V gene: TRBV9; J gene: TRBJ2-1; CDR3 protein: CASIIPRDSYNEQFF
V gene: TRBV2; J gene: TRBJ2-2; CDR3 protein: CASRKPRVMNTGELFF
V gene: TRBV20-1; J gene: TRBJ2-7; CDR3 protein: CCAIDRASSYEQYF
V gene: TRBV5-1; J gene: TRBJ1-6; CDR3 protein: CASSFVSSSYNSPLHF
V gene: TRBV7-9; J gene: TRBJ2-5; CDR3 protein: CASRRTSGNTGETQYF
V gene: TRBV4-1; J gene: TRBJ1-2; CDR3 protein: CASSQGTGGSGYTF
V gene: TRBV24-1; J gene: TRBJ1-1; CDR3 protein: CATRKGTGNTEAFF
V gene: TRBV11-2; J gene: TRBJ1-2; CDR3 protein: CASSLASSGSYGYTF
V gene: TRBV15; J gene: TRBJ1-5; CDR3 protein: CATSKVTGENQPQHF
V gene: TRBV7-2; J gene: TRBJ2-3; CDR3 protein: CASSTAGGRDTQYF
V gene: TRBV18; J gene: TRBJ1-6; CDR3 protein: CASSLDRGTGNSPLHF
V gene: TRBV20-1; J gene: TRBJ2-5; CDR3 protein: CSAPDRAGETQYF
V gene: TRBV7-2; J gene: TRBJ1-1; CDR3 protein: CASSRAVVAFF